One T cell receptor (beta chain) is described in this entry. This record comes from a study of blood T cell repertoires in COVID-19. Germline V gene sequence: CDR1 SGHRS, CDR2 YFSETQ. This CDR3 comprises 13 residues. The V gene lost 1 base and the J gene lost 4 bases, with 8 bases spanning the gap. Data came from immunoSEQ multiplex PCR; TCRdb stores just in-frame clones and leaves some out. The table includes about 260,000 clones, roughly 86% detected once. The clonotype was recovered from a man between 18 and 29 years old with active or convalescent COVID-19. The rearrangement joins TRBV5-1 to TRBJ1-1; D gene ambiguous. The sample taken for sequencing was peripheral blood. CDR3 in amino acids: CASSLRQTTEAFF. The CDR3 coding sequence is TGCGCCAGCAGCTTGAGACAAACCACTGAAGCTTTCTTT.